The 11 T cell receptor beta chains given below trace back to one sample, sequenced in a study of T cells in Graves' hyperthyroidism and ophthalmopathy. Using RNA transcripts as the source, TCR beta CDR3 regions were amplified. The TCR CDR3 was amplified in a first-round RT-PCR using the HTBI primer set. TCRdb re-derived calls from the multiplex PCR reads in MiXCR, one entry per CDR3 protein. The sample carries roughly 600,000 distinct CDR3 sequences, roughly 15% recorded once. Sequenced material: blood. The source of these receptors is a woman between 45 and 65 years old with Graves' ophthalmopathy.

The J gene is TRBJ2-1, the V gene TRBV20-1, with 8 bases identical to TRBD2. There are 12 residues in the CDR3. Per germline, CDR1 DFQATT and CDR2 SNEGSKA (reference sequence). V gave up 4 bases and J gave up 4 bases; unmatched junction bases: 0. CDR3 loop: CSAIAGYNEQFF. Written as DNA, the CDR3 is TGCAGTGCTATAGCGGGATACAATGAGCAGTTCTTC.

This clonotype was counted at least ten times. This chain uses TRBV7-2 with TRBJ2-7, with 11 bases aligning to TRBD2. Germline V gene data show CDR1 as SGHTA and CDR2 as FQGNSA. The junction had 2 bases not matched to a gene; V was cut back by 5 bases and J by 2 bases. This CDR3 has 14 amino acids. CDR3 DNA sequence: TGTGCCAGCAGCCAACTAGCGGGGGCCTACGAGCAGTACTTC. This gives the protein CASSQLAGAYEQYF.

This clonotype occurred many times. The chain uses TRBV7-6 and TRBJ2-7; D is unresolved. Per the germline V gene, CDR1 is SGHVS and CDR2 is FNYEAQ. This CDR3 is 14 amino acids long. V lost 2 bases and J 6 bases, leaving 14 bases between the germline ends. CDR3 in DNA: TGTGCCAGCAGCTTAAAACGGGTAGCTGTCGAGCAGTACTTC. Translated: CASSLKRVAVEQYF.

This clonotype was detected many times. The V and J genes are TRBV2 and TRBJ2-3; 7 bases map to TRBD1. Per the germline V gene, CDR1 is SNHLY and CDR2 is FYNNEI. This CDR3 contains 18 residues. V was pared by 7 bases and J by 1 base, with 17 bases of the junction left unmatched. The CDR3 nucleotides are TGTGCCAGCAATGACCCGTATGTTCGGGACAGACGCACAGATACGCAGTATTTT. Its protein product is CASNDPYVRDRRTDTQYF.

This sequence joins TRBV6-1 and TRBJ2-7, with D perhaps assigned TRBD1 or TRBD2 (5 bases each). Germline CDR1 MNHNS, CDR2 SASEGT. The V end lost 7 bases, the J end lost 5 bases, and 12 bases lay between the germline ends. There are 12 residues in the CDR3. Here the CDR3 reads CASNLGTDEQYF. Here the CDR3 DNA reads TGTGCCAGCAACCTAGGGACGGACGAGCAGTACTTC.

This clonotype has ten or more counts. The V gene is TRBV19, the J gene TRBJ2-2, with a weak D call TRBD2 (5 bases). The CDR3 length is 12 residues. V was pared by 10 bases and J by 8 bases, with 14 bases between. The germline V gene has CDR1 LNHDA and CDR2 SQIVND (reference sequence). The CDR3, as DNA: TGTGCCACCCCGGACTGGGCGGGGGAGCTGTTTTTT. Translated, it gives CATPDWAGELFF. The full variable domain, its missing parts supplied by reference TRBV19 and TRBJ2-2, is DGGITQSPKYLFRKEGQNVTLSCEQNLNHDAMYWYRQDPGQGLRLIYYSQIVNDFQKGDIAEGYSVSREKKESFPLTVTSAQKNPTAFYLCATPDWAGELFFGEGSRLTVL.

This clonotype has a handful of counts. The CDR3 nucleotides read TGTGCCAGCAGCTTAGTGTACGGTGGGAGCGGGAGGGCCCTCGAGACCCAGTACTTC. It codes for CASSLVYGGSGRALETQYF. The chain employs TRBV11-2 and TRBJ2-5; TRBD2 matches 10 bases. The germline CDR1 and CDR2 sequences are SGHAT and FQNNGV. V lost 1 base to trimming and J lost 5 bases; unmatched junction nucleotides: 16. The CDR3 spans 19 residues.

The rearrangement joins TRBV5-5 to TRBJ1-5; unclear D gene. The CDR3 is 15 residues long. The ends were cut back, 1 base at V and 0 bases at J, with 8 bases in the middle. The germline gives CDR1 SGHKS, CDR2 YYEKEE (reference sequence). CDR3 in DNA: TGTGCCAGCAGCTTGCGCCACTATAGCAATCAGCCCCAGCATTTT. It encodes CASSLRHYSNQPQHF.

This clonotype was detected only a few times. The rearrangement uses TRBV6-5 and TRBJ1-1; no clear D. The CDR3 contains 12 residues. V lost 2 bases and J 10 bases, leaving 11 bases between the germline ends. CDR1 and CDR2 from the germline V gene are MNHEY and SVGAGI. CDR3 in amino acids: CASSYEIAGAFF. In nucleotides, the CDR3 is TGTGCCAGCAGTTACGAAATCGCAGGAGCTTTCTTT.

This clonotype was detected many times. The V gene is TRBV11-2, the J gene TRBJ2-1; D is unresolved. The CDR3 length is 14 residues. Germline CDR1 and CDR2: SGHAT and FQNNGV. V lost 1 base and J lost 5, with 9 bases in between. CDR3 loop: CASSLGYGNNEQFF. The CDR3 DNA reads TGTGCCAGCAGCTTAGGATACGGAAACAATGAGCAGTTCTTC.

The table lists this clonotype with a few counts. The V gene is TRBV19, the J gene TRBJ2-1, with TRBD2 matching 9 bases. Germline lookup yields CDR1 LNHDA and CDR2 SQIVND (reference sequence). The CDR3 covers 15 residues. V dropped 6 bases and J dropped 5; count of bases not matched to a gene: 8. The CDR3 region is CASSPGTSRNNEQFF. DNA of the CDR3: TGTGCCAGTAGCCCCGGGACTAGCCGAAACAATGAGCAGTTCTTC. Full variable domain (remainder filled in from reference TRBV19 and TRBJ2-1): DGGITQSPKYLFRKEGQNVTLSCEQNLNHDAMYWYRQDPGQGLRLIYYSQIVNDFQKGDIAEGYSVSREKKESFPLTVTSAQKNPTAFYLCASSPGTSRNNEQFFGPGTRLTVL.